The 26 T cell receptor beta chains below all came from one sample that was sequenced in a study of monozygotic twins with inflammatory bowel disease. TCRdb re-called the 5' RACE reads; every CDR3 protein appears as one record, without DNA. The sample's table shows 150,000 to 200,000 distinct CDR3 sequences. Sequences were obtained from blood. The origin of the receptors is a human donor with ulcerative colitis or Crohn's disease, or a healthy co-twin of an affected twin (not recorded which).

The chain carries TRBV9 and TRBJ2-1; the TRBD2 assignment by TCRdb is unverifiable without DNA. The V gene's germline CDR1 is SGDLS and CDR2 YYNGEE. The CDR3 is 15 amino acids. CDR3 amino acids: CASQGTSGSWNEQFF.

V is TRBV12-3 or TRBV12-4 and J is TRBJ2-7; TCRdb designates TRBD1, a call that cannot be tested without DNA. This CDR3 is built from 14 residues. This CDR3 is CASSGNRVGNEQYF.

V is TRBV24-1 and J is TRBJ2-1; the TCRdb call, TRBD1, lacks DNA for checking. The CDR3 runs to 13 residues. Germline V gives CDR1 KGHDR, CDR2 SFDVKD. The CDR3 loop is CATSDPGREVRFF.

The chain recombines TRBV14 with TRBJ2-7; checking the TCRdb D call of TRBD2 is not possible without DNA. Germline values: CDR1 SGHDN, CDR2 FVKESK. The CDR3 spans 15 residues. CDR3 region: CASSPWTSGNYEQYF.

The V gene is TRBV20-1, the J gene TRBJ2-1; without DNA, the TCRdb call of TRBD1 cannot be checked. CDR1 and CDR2 from the germline V gene are DFQATT and SNEGSKA (reference sequence). This CDR3 is 14 amino acids long. CDR3 in amino acids: CSARGTDVGNEQFF.

The V gene is TRBV15, the J gene TRBJ2-7; TCRdb picks TRBD1, but there is no DNA to check that call. This CDR3 is 16 amino acids long. Germline assignment: CDR1 LNHNV and CDR2 YYDKDF (reference sequence). CDR3: CATSRDRRGSTYEQYF.

The chain carries TRBV7-2 and TRBJ1-1; TCRdb outputs TRBD1, but without DNA this stays unchecked. The CDR3 contains 16 residues. Germline-derived CDR1 and CDR2 are SGHTA and FQGNSA. CDR3 sequence: CASSLFSQAGRNEAFF.

The chain uses TRBV15 and TRBJ2-1; the D call from TCRdb, TRBD2, cannot be confirmed without DNA. CDR3 length: 14 amino acids. CDR1 is LNHNV, CDR2 YYDKDF, per germline (reference sequence). Here the CDR3 reads CATSTRTDHNEQFF.

The chain recombines TRBV5-1 with TRBJ2-7; TCRdb gives TRBD2 as the D gene, but with no DNA this cannot be confirmed. CDR1 is SGHRS, CDR2 YFSETQ, per germline. This CDR3 has 16 amino acids. The CDR3 reads CASSLSPSGRRNEQYF.

The chain combines TRBV5-1 with TRBJ1-6; the TCRdb D gene call, TRBD1, has no DNA to confirm it. The length of the CDR3 is 15 residues. Germline CDR1 reads SGHRS; CDR2 reads YFSETQ. CDR3 residues: CASSPGQGAFFTLHF.

The V and J genes are TRBV30 and TRBJ2-7; checking the TCRdb D call of TRBD2 is not possible without DNA. The V gene's germline CDR1 is GTSNPN and CDR2 SVGIG (reference sequence). The CDR3 runs 19 residues. The CDR3 is CAWTTPRPSGRALLYEQYF.

CDR3 sequence reads: CASSRGLQETQYF. The chain recombines TRBV6-5 with TRBJ2-5; TCRdb outputs TRBD2, but without DNA this stays unchecked. The germline gives CDR1 MNHEY, CDR2 SVGAGI. This CDR3 is built from 13 residues.

The chain joins TRBV29-1 to TRBJ2-3; the TCRdb call, TRBD1, lacks DNA for checking. Germline V gives CDR1 SQVTM, CDR2 ANQGSEA. This CDR3 comprises 16 residues. The CDR3 is CSVRLWDRGKTDTQYF.

The CDR3 is CASRDRASKGTEAFF. The chain couples TRBV6-1 to TRBJ1-1; lacking DNA, the TRBD1 call made by TCRdb goes unchecked. This CDR3 spans 15 amino acids. Germline loops: CDR1 MNHNS, CDR2 SASEGT.

The chain joins TRBV7-2 to TRBJ1-1; TCRdb's assignment of TRBD1 cannot be checked, as there is no DNA. This CDR3 spans 15 amino acids. Germline CDR1 is SGHTA and CDR2 is FQGNSA. The CDR3 loop reads CASSLGPGPGTEAFF.

The V and J genes are TRBV11-1 and TRBJ2-7; the TRBD2 assignment by TCRdb is unverifiable without DNA. CDR3 length: 18 amino acids. Germline CDR1 SGHAT, CDR2 FQDESV (reference sequence). The CDR3 spells CASSNPVRTSGRRSEQYF.

This sequence joins TRBV4-2 and TRBJ2-7. Germline V CDR1 and CDR2: LGHNA, YNFKEQ. This CDR3 contains 15 residues. The CDR3 region is CASSQEPARLIVQYF.

The CDR3 reads CASSLRSSGIYGYTF. This chain connects TRBV11-2 to TRBJ1-2. The germline V gene encodes CDR1 SGHAT and CDR2 FQNNGV. The CDR3 sequence is 15 residues long.

The rearrangement uses TRBV5-4 and TRBJ2-1; TCRdb's D gene call, TRBD2, goes unchecked for lack of DNA. CDR1 SGHNT and CDR2 YYREEE come from the germline V gene (reference sequence). This CDR3 has 14 amino acids. CDR3 sequence reads: CASSSTDWYNEQFF.

V usage is TRBV20-1 and J usage is TRBJ1-1; TCRdb's assignment of TRBD1 cannot be checked, as there is no DNA. CDR1 DFQATT and CDR2 SNEGSKA come from the germline V gene (reference sequence). The CDR3 has 13 residues. The chain's CDR3 is CSARLGGHTEAFF.

The V and J genes are TRBV11-2 and TRBJ2-2. This CDR3 is 16 amino acids long. Germline V gene lookup returns CDR1 SGHAT and CDR2 FQNNGV. CDR3: CASSFRQFANTGELFF.

The gene calls are TRBV20-1 and TRBJ2-1; no DNA is available, so the TRBD2 call from TCRdb remains unchecked. This CDR3 comprises 14 residues. The germline gives CDR1 DFQATT, CDR2 SNEGSKA (reference sequence). The chain's CDR3 is CSAKLAGAYNEQFF.

The chain has TRBV7-3 and TRBJ2-6. The CDR3 spans 13 residues. The germline V gene encodes CDR1 SGHTA and CDR2 FQGTGA. CDR3 sequence: CASSRSGANVLTF.

The rearrangement joins TRBV12-3 or TRBV12-4 to TRBJ1-1. This CDR3 is 13 amino acids long. The CDR3: CASSLKDNTEAFF.

The chain couples TRBV7-2 to TRBJ2-1; the D call of TRBD1 rests on TCRdb alone, since no DNA is present to check it. Per the germline V gene, CDR1 is SGHTA and CDR2 is FQGNSA. This CDR3 has 12 amino acids. CDR3 sequence: CASSLPGPEQFF.

CDR3 residues: CATSDTGPRFF. The rearrangement uses TRBV24-1 and TRBJ2-1; with no DNA, the TCRdb D assignment of TRBD1 cannot be verified. The germline CDR1 and CDR2 sequences are KGHDR and SFDVKD. The CDR3 totals 11 residues.